This T cell receptor beta chain comes out of a study of human T cells and chemical hapten exposure. Study summary: Sensitization employed 2% DPC on approximately 2 cm by approximately 2 cm of upper inner arm skin. DPC (0.01%) was patch tested on the upper back and read at 6 days.

This clonotype was seen ten or more times. Its antigen is undetermined. This CDR3 contains 15 residues. CDR1 is ENHRY, CDR2 SYGVKD, per germline. The V and J ends lost 2 bases and 0 bases respectively, with 11 bases between them. Study-wide results and limits: Expanded TCR counts at PT1 were positively correlated with the patch test score.

In TCRdb, the RACE reads were re-called with MiXCR into one record per CDR3 protein. Of roughly 380,000 distinct CDR3 sequences detected, approximately 5.1% appear once; the ten largest clones hold about 2.5%. Time point: pre-sensitization, week 0. Treatment of the sample: therapeutic diphenylcyclopropenone sensitization with weekly scalp DPC. Before extraction, the whole blood was not fractionated, and total RNA was taken from it. This TCR was recovered from a woman between 50 and 59 years old with alopecia areata. Some clones in this sample may be carry-over from other donors' samples. The sequencing here drew on whole blood, taken in connection with sensitization to the hapten diphenylcyclopropenone (DPC). The rearrangement uses TRBV10-3 and TRBJ2-7; a possible D gene is TRBD1 (6 bases). CDR3 bases: TGTGCCATCAGTGAGCAGGGGCCGCTCTCCTACGAGCAGTACTTC. Translation: CAISEQGPLSYEQYF.